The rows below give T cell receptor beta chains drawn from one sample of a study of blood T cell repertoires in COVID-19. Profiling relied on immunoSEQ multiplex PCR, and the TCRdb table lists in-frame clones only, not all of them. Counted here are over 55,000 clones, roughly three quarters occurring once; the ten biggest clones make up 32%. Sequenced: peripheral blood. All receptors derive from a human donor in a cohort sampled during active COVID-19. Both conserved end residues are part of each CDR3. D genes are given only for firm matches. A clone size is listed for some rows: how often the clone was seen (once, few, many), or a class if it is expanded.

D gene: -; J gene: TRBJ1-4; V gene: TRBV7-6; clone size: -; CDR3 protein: CARWAQEKLFF; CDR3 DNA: TGTGCCAGGTGGGCACAGGAAAAACTGTTTTTT
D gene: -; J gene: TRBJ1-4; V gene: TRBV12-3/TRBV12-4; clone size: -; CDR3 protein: CASGTNQAMFF; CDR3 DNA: TGTGCCAGCGGAACGAATCAAGCGATGTTTTTT
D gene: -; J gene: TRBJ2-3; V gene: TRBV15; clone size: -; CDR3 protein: CATNRDFTDTQYF; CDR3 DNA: TGTGCCACCAACAGGGACTTCACAGATACGCAGTATTTT
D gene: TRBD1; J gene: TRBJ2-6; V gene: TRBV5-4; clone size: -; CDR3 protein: CASSSSSRGPLTGANVLTF; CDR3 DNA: TGTGCCAGCAGCTCCTCATCTAGGGGGCCGTTGACTGGGGCCAACGTCCTGACTTTC
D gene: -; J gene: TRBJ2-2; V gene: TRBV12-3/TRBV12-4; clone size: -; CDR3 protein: CASSPSNTGELFF; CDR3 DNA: TGTGCCAGCAGCCCCTCCAACACCGGGGAGCTGTTTTTT
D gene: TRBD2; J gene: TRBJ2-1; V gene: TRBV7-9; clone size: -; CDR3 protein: CASSGTSGTYNEQFF; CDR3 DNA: TGTGCCAGCAGTGGGACTAGCGGAACCTACAATGAGCAGTTCTTC
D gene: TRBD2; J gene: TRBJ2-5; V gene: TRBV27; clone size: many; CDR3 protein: CASSPLAGGQETQYF; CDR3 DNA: TGTGCCAGCAGTCCCCTAGCGGGGGGGCAAGAGACCCAGTACTTC
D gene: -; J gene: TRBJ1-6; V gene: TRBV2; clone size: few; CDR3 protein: CASLGGAYNSPLHF; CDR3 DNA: TGTGCCAGCCTGGGAGGCGCCTATAATTCACCCCTCCACTTT
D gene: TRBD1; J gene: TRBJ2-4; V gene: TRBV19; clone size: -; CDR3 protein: CASSIDSQKRTGRAKNIQYF; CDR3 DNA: TGTGCCAGTAGTATAGACTCACAAAAACGGACAGGGAGGGCCAAAAACATTCAGTACTTC
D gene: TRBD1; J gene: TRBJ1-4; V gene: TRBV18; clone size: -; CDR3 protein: CASSLRQGANEKLFF; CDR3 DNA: TGTGCCAGCTCACTCCGGCAGGGGGCTAATGAAAAACTGTTTTTT
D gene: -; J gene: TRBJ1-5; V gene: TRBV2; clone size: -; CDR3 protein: CASSGQAFNQPQHF; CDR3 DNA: TGTGCCAGCAGTGGCCAGGCCTTCAATCAGCCCCAGCATTTT
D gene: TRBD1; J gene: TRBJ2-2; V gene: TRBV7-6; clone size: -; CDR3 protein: CASSPRTGANTGELFF; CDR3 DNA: TGTGCCAGCAGCCCTAGGACAGGGGCGAACACCGGGGAGCTGTTTTTT
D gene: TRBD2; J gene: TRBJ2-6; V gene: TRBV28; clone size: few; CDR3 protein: CATYQLAGGPRGANVLTF; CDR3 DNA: TGTGCCACCTACCAACTAGCGGGAGGGCCCCGGGGGGCCAACGTCCTGACTTTC
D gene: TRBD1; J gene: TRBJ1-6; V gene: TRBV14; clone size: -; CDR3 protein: CASSLAGTVNSPLHF; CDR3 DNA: TGTGCCAGCAGTCTCGCCGGGACAGTAAATTCACCCCTCCACTTT
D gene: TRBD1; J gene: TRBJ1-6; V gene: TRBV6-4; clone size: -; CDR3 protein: CASPDRGCHNSPLHF; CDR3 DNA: TGTGCCAGCCCGGACAGGGGGTGCCATAATTCACCCCTCCACTTT
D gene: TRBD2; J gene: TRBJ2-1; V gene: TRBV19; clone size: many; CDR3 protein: CASSSTSGGHKFF; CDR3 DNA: TGTGCCAGTAGTTCGACTAGCGGGGGGCACAAGTTCTTC
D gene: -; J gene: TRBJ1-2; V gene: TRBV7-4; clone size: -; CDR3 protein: CASSCSGSNYGYTF; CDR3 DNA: TGTGCCAGCAGTTGTAGCGGCAGTAACTATGGCTACACCTTC
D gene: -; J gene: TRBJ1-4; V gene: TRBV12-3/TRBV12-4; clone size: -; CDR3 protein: CASSSGRGEKLFF; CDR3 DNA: TGTGCCAGCAGTTCCGGAAGGGGGGAAAAACTGTTTTTT
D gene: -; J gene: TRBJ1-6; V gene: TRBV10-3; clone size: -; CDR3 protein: CAISESGGAYNSPLHF; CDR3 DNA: TGTGCCATCAGTGAGTCTGGAGGGGCGTACAATTCACCCCTCCACTTT
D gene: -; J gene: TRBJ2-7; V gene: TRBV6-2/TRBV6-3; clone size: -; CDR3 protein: CASSGATYEQYF; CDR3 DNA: TGTGCCAGCAGCGGGGCTACCTACGAGCAGTACTTC
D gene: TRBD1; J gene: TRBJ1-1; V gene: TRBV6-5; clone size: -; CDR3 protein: CASSYGQGMNTEAFF; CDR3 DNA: TGTGCCAGCAGTTATGGACAGGGAATGAACACTGAAGCTTTCTTT
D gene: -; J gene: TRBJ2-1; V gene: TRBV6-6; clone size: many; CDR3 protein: CASSYYSGTYNEQFF; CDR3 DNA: TGTGCCAGCAGTTACTACTCGGGAACTTACAATGAGCAGTTCTTC
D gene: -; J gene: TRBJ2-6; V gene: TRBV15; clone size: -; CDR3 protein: CATSTGGHSGANVLTF; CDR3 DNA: TGTGCCACCAGCACGGGCGGACACTCTGGGGCCAACGTCCTGACTTTC
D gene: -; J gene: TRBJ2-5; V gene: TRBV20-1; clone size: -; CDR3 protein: CSANNQETQYF; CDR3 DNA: TGCAGTGCCAACAACCAAGAGACCCAGTACTTC